The 27 T cell receptor beta chains below all came from one sample that was sequenced in a study of shared clonotypes between healthy human individuals. Sequencing used immunoSEQ multiplex PCR; TCRdb keeps in-frame clones, though not all of them. The table lists about 330,000 clones, around 87% of them singletons. Sequenced input: memory CD8+ T cells sorted from blood. The subset: CD45RO+ cells pooled with CCR7-negative TemRA cells. The origin of the receptors is a man aged 18-30 years in good health.

This clone was seen a single time. The chain carries TRBV28 and TRBJ2-7; D perhaps matches TRBD2 (5 bases). Germline loops: CDR1 MDHEN, CDR2 SYDVKM. The CDR3 sequence is 16 residues long. The V end lost 2 bases, the J end lost 2 bases, and 16 bases lay between the germline ends. As DNA, the CDR3 is TGTGCCAGCAGTTTAGGAGGTGGACTTAGTACCTACGAGCAGTACTTC. Translation gives CASSLGGGLSTYEQYF.

This sequence joins TRBV4-1 and TRBJ1-1; 7 nucleotides line up with TRBD1. CDR1 MGHRA and CDR2 YSYEKL come from the germline V gene. This CDR3 comprises 14 residues. Trimming removed 3 bases from V and 4 bases from J; junction bases left unmatched: 5. The CDR3 nucleotides are TGCGCCAGCAGCCACGATACAGGGGTCACTGAAGCTTTCTTT. It encodes CASSHDTGVTEAFF.

The chain joins TRBV9 to TRBJ2-1; a weak D match, TRBD1 (5 bases). Germline V lookup: CDR1 SGDLS, CDR2 YYNGEE. The CDR3 contains 15 residues. Between the trimmed V and J ends, which lost 0 bases and 8 bases, there was a span of 15 bases. CDR3 residues: CASSVDGARGDEQFF. Written as DNA, the CDR3 is TGTGCCAGCAGCGTAGATGGCGCAAGGGGCGATGAGCAGTTCTTC.

V gene TRBV13 combines with J gene TRBJ2-1; no firm D call. Germline V gives CDR1 PRHDT, CDR2 FYEKMQ (reference sequence). Trimming took off 3 bases at V and 7 bases at J, with 13 bases between the two ends. The CDR3 contains 14 residues. The CDR3 region is CASSFQESRNEQFF. CDR3 bases: TGTGCCAGCAGCTTCCAGGAGTCCCGGAATGAGCAGTTCTTC.

This rearrangement joins TRBV28 to TRBJ2-2, with 13 bases lining up with TRBD2. The germline gives CDR1 MDHEN, CDR2 SYDVKM. This CDR3 spans 20 amino acids. The J segment lost 3 bases and the V segment lost 2 bases, leaving 12 bases of the junction unmatched. The CDR3, as DNA: TGTGCCAGCAGTTTACCTGCGACTAGCGGGGGGCCTCAGGACACCGGGGAGCTGTTTTTT. Translating it yields CASSLPATSGGPQDTGELFF.

CDR3 region: CASSFWTGAESPLHF. Written as DNA, the CDR3 is TGTGCCAGCAGCTTCTGGACAGGGGCGGAATCACCCCTCCACTTT. The chain has TRBV5-4 and TRBJ1-6, with TRBD1 identical over 9 bases. Germline V gives CDR1 SGHNT, CDR2 YYREEE (reference sequence). The CDR3 runs to 15 residues. With 2 bases clipped from V and 10 bases from J, the junction kept 7 bases outside the gene matches.

V gene TRBV6-5 combines with J gene TRBJ1-6; D not certain. V was clipped by 6 bases and J by 9 bases, with 18 bases between them. CDR3 size: 15 residues. Germline CDR1 reads MNHEY; CDR2 reads SVGAGI. The CDR3 DNA reads TGTGCCAGCAGCCCCTCCGCCATTAAAAGTTCACCCCTCCACTTT. This translates into CASSPSAIKSSPLHF.

The chain recombines TRBV7-3 with TRBJ2-5; D remains ambiguous. The CDR3 has 13 residues. Germline V gives CDR1 SGHTA, CDR2 FQGTGA. V lost 5 bases, J lost 5 bases, and 12 bases lay in between. CDR3 region: CASSPSATETQYF. The CDR3, as DNA: TGTGCCAGCAGCCCCAGTGCGACGGAGACCCAGTACTTC.

This clone came up once. The chain uses TRBV7-9 and TRBJ1-2; D is ambiguous. The germline V gene encodes CDR1 SEHNR and CDR2 FQNEAQ (reference sequence). Trimming cost V 3 bases and J 5 bases, with 4 bases left between them. CDR3 length: 11 residues. The DNA for the CDR3 is TGTGCCAGCAGCTTCGGTTATGGCTACACCTTC. Translating gives CASSFGYGYTF.

The rearrangement uses TRBV6-5 and TRBJ2-7, with D possibly matching TRBD2 (6 bases). V lost 0 bases to trimming and J lost 5 bases, with 17 bases between them. Germline loops: CDR1 MNHEY, CDR2 SVGAGI. This CDR3 region has 16 residues. In nucleotides, the CDR3 is TGTGCCAGCAGTTACTCGGCGGCGTGGGGGGTAGACGAGCAGTACTTC. Translating it yields CASSYSAAWGVDEQYF.

As to this clone: The same CDR3 is also encoded by other DNA sequences in this sample. The chain is built from TRBV28 and TRBJ1-2; 10 bases match TRBD1. With 6 bases clipped from V and 5 bases from J, the junction kept 6 bases outside the gene matches. Per germline, CDR1 MDHEN and CDR2 SYDVKM. The CDR3 covers 14 residues. CDR3 DNA sequence: TGTGCCAGCAGCTGGACAGGGGGAAGGTATGGCTACACCTTC. This sequence encodes CASSWTGGRYGYTF.

V is TRBV5-6 and J is TRBJ2-7; no clear D gene. V was shortened by 1 base and J by 2 bases, with 4 bases between the two germline ends. This CDR3 is 12 amino acids long. CDR1 is SGHDT, CDR2 YYEEEE, per germline. The CDR3 here is CASSLSAYEQYF. CDR3 nucleotide sequence: TGTGCCAGCAGCTTGTCTGCCTACGAGCAGTACTTC.

The V gene is TRBV19, the J gene TRBJ1-1, with no clear D. From germline, CDR1 is LNHDA and CDR2 SQIVND (reference sequence). V lost 8 bases and J lost 1, with 11 bases in between. The CDR3 totals 13 residues. The CDR3 reads CASQVGENTEAFF. Written as DNA, the CDR3 is TGTGCCAGTCAAGTTGGGGAGAACACTGAAGCTTTCTTT.

J is TRBJ1-1 and V is TRBV13, with D unclear. The CDR3 sequence is 13 residues long. V lost 4 bases and J 4 bases, leaving 10 bases between the germline ends. Germline values: CDR1 PRHDT, CDR2 FYEKMQ (reference sequence). CDR3 sequence reads: CASSSGRLTEAFF. The CDR3 DNA reads TGTGCCAGCAGCTCCGGAAGGCTCACTGAAGCTTTCTTT. Variable domain in full (rest from reference TRBV13 and TRBJ1-1): AAGVIQSPRHLIKEKRETATLKCYPIPRHDTVYWYQQGPGQDPQFLISFYEKMQSDKGSIPDRFSAQQFSDYHSELNMSSLELGDSALYFCASSSGRLTEAFFGQGTRLTVV.

The chain links TRBV15 to TRBJ2-5; D is perhaps TRBD1 or TRBD2 (5 bases each). The CDR3 contains 15 residues. The ends were cut back, 0 bases at V and 6 bases at J, with 14 bases in the middle. CDR1 and CDR2 from the germline V gene are LNHNV and YYDKDF (reference sequence). CDR3 region: CATSRDPPEGKTQYF. The CDR3 nucleotides are TGTGCCACCAGCAGAGACCCACCAGAGGGGAAGACCCAGTACTTC.

This clone was seen a single time. CDR3 coding DNA: TGTGCCAGCAGTTTAGCCGGGGGCCCATCCACAGATACGCAGTATTTT. This sequence encodes CASSLAGGPSTDTQYF. This chain joins TRBV27 and TRBJ2-3; D is perhaps TRBD1 or TRBD2 (6 bases each). There are 16 residues in the CDR3. Trimming took 2 bases from V and 2 from J, leaving 14 bases between them. Germline V gene data show CDR1 as MNHEY and CDR2 as SMNVEV (reference sequence).

This chain connects TRBV7-2 to TRBJ2-1, with D hard to call. This CDR3 is 12 amino acids long. Trimming left V 1 base short and J 4 bases short, with 2 bases between. Germline V gives CDR1 SGHTA, CDR2 FQGNSA. The CDR3 reads CASSLGYNEQFF. In DNA, the CDR3 is TGTGCCAGCAGCTTAGGATACAATGAGCAGTTCTTC.

The chain has TRBV19 and TRBJ1-1, with unresolved D. From germline, CDR1 is LNHDA and CDR2 SQIVND (reference sequence). This CDR3 is 13 amino acids long. V lost 6 bases and J 0 bases, leaving 8 bases between the germline ends. This CDR3 is CASSYGVNTEAFF. CDR3 nucleotide sequence: TGTGCCAGTAGCTACGGGGTGAACACTGAAGCTTTCTTT.

The genes are TRBV6-1 and TRBJ1-2, with D maybe TRBD1 (6 bases). Trimming removed 2 bases at V and 2 bases at J, with 6 bases between. The CDR3 totals 13 residues. Germline CDR1 and CDR2: MNHNS and SASEGT. For the CDR3, the DNA is TGTGCCAGCAGTGAACAGGGGAACTATGGCTACACCTTC. Its protein product is CASSEQGNYGYTF.

This clone was seen a single time. The chain combines TRBV27 with TRBJ2-5, with D unresolved. CDR1 and CDR2 (germline): MNHEY, SMNVEV (reference sequence). V was cut by 1 base and J by 5 bases, with 11 bases left in between. The CDR3 contains 14 residues. The CDR3 here is CASSLFFGLETQYF. For the CDR3, the DNA is TGTGCCAGCAGTTTATTTTTCGGGTTGGAGACCCAGTACTTC.

This chain links TRBV4-1 with TRBJ1-4; D gene uncertain. V was cut by 1 base and J by 12 bases, with 15 bases left in between. Germline V gene sequence: CDR1 MGHRA, CDR2 YSYEKL. The CDR3 runs to 14 residues. DNA of the CDR3: TGCGCCAGCAGCCAAGGGCCAGTAGGAACGGAACTGTTTTTT. It codes for CASSQGPVGTELFF.

The chain has TRBV28 and TRBJ1-2; D is undetermined. The V and J ends lost 6 bases and 4 bases respectively, with 12 bases between them. Germline lookup yields CDR1 MDHEN and CDR2 SYDVKM. This CDR3 is 13 amino acids long. CDR3 protein: CASRPGASYGYTF. The CDR3 coding sequence is TGTGCCAGCAGACCCGGCGCCTCCTATGGCTACACCTTC.

This chain joins TRBV10-2 and TRBJ2-7; maybe TRBD2 (5 bases). The CDR3 spans 13 residues. Germline CDR1 and CDR2: WSHSY and SAAADI. V was cut by 6 bases and J by 3 bases, with 12 bases left in between. The CDR3 protein is CASRGLPNYEQYF. CDR3 coding DNA: TGCGCCAGCAGAGGACTGCCGAACTACGAGCAGTACTTC.

The J gene is TRBJ1-1, the V gene TRBV30, with TRBD1 matching over 8 bases. The ends lost 5 bases at V and 13 bases at J; junction bases unmatched: 12. Germline-derived CDR1 and CDR2 are GTSNPN and SVGIG (reference sequence). This CDR3 is built from 12 residues. CDR3 loop: CAWSDQGALGFF. In DNA, the CDR3 is TGTGCCTGGTCTGATCAGGGGGCCCTGGGTTTCTTT.

The DNA for the CDR3 is TGTGCCAGCAGCTTGGACAGGTGGGGCACTGAAGCTTTCTTT. Residues: CASSLDRWGTEAFF. The chain employs TRBV5-4 and TRBJ1-1, with a possible D match to TRBD1 (5 bases). This CDR3 region has 14 residues. With 0 bases removed from V and 4 bases from J, the gap between germline ends came to 10 bases. The V gene's germline CDR1 is SGHNT and CDR2 YYREEE (reference sequence).

This clone was counted once. This chain connects TRBV30 to TRBJ1-1; no clear D gene. Germline V gene sequence: CDR1 GTSNPN, CDR2 SVGIG (reference sequence). This CDR3 has 13 residues. Trimming removed 4 bases from V and 6 bases from J, with 15 bases in between. The CDR3 region has the DNA TGTGCCTGGACTAATTCTCAGGCGGCTGAAGCTTTCTTT. Translated: CAWTNSQAAEAFF.

This clone was recorded only once. V gene TRBV6-1 combines with J gene TRBJ1-4; D not resolved. Per the germline V gene, CDR1 is MNHNS and CDR2 is SASEGT. There are 11 residues in the CDR3. Trimming removed 6 bases at V and 8 bases at J, with 7 bases between. The CDR3 bases are TGTGCCAGCAGATTCCGGGAAAAACTGTTTTTT. It encodes CASRFREKLFF.